These 28 T cell receptor beta chains were all obtained from the same sample, sequenced in a study of cytomegalovirus exposure and HLA in healthy donors. 13 Jbeta primers and 60 Vbeta primers were used for the PCR. Profiling relied on immunoSEQ multiplex PCR, and the TCRdb table lists in-frame clones only, not all of them. This sample has some 180,000 clones, with around 78% found just once. The sequenced material came from PBMCs. These receptors were taken from a man aged 25-45 years in good health and CMV-seronegative.

The gene calls are TRBV5-4 and TRBJ2-1; TRBD2 matches at 9 bases. The CDR3 extends over 17 amino acids. J gave up 0 bases and V 4 bases, and 8 bases lay outside the gene matches. Germline CDR1 and CDR2: SGHNT and YYREEE (reference sequence). The CDR3 is CASSQTRTSVSYNEQFF. Written as DNA, the CDR3 is TGTGCCAGCAGCCAAACCAGGACTAGCGTCTCCTACAATGAGCAGTTCTTC.

The V gene is TRBV5-4, the J gene TRBJ2-2, with TRBD1 as a possible D gene (6 bases). The germline CDR1 and CDR2 sequences are SGHNT and YYREEE (reference sequence). Between the trimmed V and J ends, which lost 3 bases and 3 bases, there was a span of 15 bases. CDR3 length: 16 residues. The CDR3 is CASSSNAGTYTGELFF. The CDR3 region has the DNA TGTGCCAGCAGCTCGAACGCTGGGACATACACCGGGGAGCTGTTTTTT.

The genes are TRBV27 and TRBJ1-2; perhaps TRBD1 as D (6 bases). Germline V gives CDR1 MNHEY, CDR2 SMNVEV (reference sequence). The germline V and J ends were trimmed by 5 bases and 0 bases, with 13 bases remaining between them. The CDR3 runs 15 residues. DNA of the CDR3: TGTGCCAGCAGTCCCGACCGGACAGCTAACTATGGCTACACCTTC. This encodes CASSPDRTANYGYTF.

The chain employs TRBV18 and TRBJ2-7; 7 bases agree with TRBD2. This CDR3 is 15 amino acids long. J lost 3 bases, V lost 6 bases, and 11 bases had no gene match. Germline CDR1 is KGHSH and CDR2 is LQKENI. CDR3 in amino acids: CASSPWGSGNYEQYF. CDR3 nucleotides: TGTGCCAGCTCCCCTTGGGGAAGCGGGAACTACGAGCAGTACTTC.

The chain has TRBV7-9 and TRBJ2-5; 11 positions agree with TRBD2. The V and J ends lost 5 bases and 0 bases, in that order; junction bases with no gene match: 8. This CDR3 spans 17 amino acids. Per germline, CDR1 SEHNR and CDR2 FQNEAQ (reference sequence). The CDR3 sequence is CASSRRLGLADQETQYF. The CDR3 nucleotides are TGTGCCAGCAGCAGAAGGTTGGGACTAGCGGACCAAGAGACCCAGTACTTC.

The chain combines TRBV19 with TRBJ1-1; 8 nucleotides align to TRBD1. The CDR3 has 15 amino acids. Trimming removed 3 bases from V and 5 bases from J; junction bases left unmatched: 8. Germline CDR1 reads LNHDA; CDR2 reads SQIVND (reference sequence). CDR3 region: CASSMRAGGDTEAFF. The CDR3 DNA sequence: TGTGCCAGTAGTATGCGGGCAGGGGGCGATACTGAAGCTTTCTTT.

The chain recombines TRBV5-4 with TRBJ2-7; a weak D match, TRBD2 (6 bases). The CDR3 contains 14 residues. V was cut by 0 bases and J by 7 bases, with 14 bases left in between. Germline V CDR1 and CDR2: SGHNT, YYREEE (reference sequence). As DNA, the CDR3 is TGTGCCAGCAGCTTGGGCGGGGCGGGACGGGAGCAGTACTTC. Protein: CASSLGGAGREQYF. The complete variable domain, with remaining parts taken from reference TRBV5-4 and TRBJ2-7, reads ETGVTQSPTHLIKTRGQQVTLRCSSQSGHNTVSWYQQALGQGPQFIFQYYREEENGRGNFPPRFSGLQFPNYSSELNVNALELDDSALYLCASSLGGAGREQYFGPGTRLTVT.

The genes are TRBV5-1 and TRBJ1-5, with no clear D. The V end was cut by 2 bases, the J end by 0 bases, with 6 bases between. Germline V lookup: CDR1 SGHRS, CDR2 YFSETQ. CDR3 size: 14 residues. DNA for the CDR3: TGCGCCAGCAGCTTCGGGGATAGCAATCAGCCCCAGCATTTT. This sequence encodes CASSFGDSNQPQHF. The whole variable domain, remainder taken from reference TRBV5-1 and TRBJ1-5, is KAGVTQTPRYLIKTRGQQVTLSCSPISGHRSVSWYQQTPGQGLQFLFEYFSETQRNKGNFPGRFSGRQFSNSRSEMNVSTLELGDSALYLCASSFGDSNQPQHFGDGTRLSIL.

The rearrangement joins TRBV6-1 to TRBJ1-5, with 9 bases matching TRBD1. The germline V gene has CDR1 MNHNS and CDR2 SASEGT. The V gene end was trimmed by 8 bases and the J gene end by 4 bases; junction bases not matched to a gene: 3. The CDR3 runs to 13 residues. CDR3 protein: CASRTGANQPQHF. CDR3 coding DNA: TGTGCCAGCCGGACAGGGGCTAATCAGCCCCAGCATTTT.

J is TRBJ2-1 and V is TRBV14; possibly TRBD1 for D (5 bases). The CDR3 is made up of 15 amino acids. Germline V gene data show CDR1 as SGHDN and CDR2 as FVKESK. V gave up 8 bases and J gave up 7 bases, with 21 bases separating them. CDR3 in DNA: TGTGCCAGCTCAGGGCTAGACGCCCAGGTAAATGAGCAGTTCTTC. Protein: CASSGLDAQVNEQFF.

This rearrangement joins TRBV5-4 to TRBJ2-1; TRBD2 aligns across 9 bases. CDR3 size: 13 residues. CDR1 is SGHNT and CDR2 is YYREEE in the germline V gene (reference sequence). V shed 10 bases and J 9 bases; nucleotides not matched to a gene: 11. The DNA for the CDR3 is TGTGCCGGGGCCCCGCGGGAGGGCATTGAGCAGTTCTTC. This encodes CAGAPREGIEQFF.

The chain is built from TRBV2 and TRBJ2-2, with 7 bases fitting TRBD2. Germline values: CDR1 SNHLY, CDR2 FYNNEI. The CDR3 has 12 residues. With V trimmed by 6 bases and J by 5 bases, 0 bases remained unmatched. This chain's CDR3 is CASRRETGELFF. The CDR3 nucleotides are TGTGCCAGCAGGCGGGAGACCGGGGAGCTGTTTTTT.

The chain joins TRBV7-9 to TRBJ1-4; D is perhaps TRBD1 (6 bases). Germline-derived CDR1 and CDR2 are SEHNR and FQNEAQ (reference sequence). The V and J ends lost 4 bases and 6 bases respectively, with 15 bases between them. The CDR3 runs 15 residues. The CDR3 sequence is CASSSPGASDEKLFF. The CDR3, as DNA: TGTGCCAGCAGCTCCCCAGGGGCGAGTGATGAAAAACTGTTTTTT. Full variable domain (missing parts from reference TRBV7-9 and TRBJ1-4): DTGVSQNPRHKITKRGQNVTFRCDPISEHNRLYWYRQTLGQGPEFLTYFQNEAQLEKSRLLSDRFSAERPKGSFSTLEIQRTEQGDSAMYLCASSSPGASDEKLFFGSGTQLSVL.

This clone was picked up a small number of times. The V gene is TRBV27, the J gene TRBJ1-2; 9 bases line up with TRBD1. This CDR3 is built from 16 residues. J gave up 2 bases and V 2 bases, and 6 bases lay outside the gene matches. The germline V gene has CDR1 MNHEY and CDR2 SMNVEV (reference sequence). In DNA, the CDR3 is TGTGCCAGCAGTTTACAGGGACAGGGCTACAACTATGGCTACACCTTC. Translated: CASSLQGQGYNYGYTF.

The chain couples TRBV5-1 to TRBJ1-4; 7 bases fit TRBD1. Germline V CDR1 and CDR2: SGHRS, YFSETQ. Unmatched junction bases numbered 7, after V lost 4 bases and J lost 7 bases. The CDR3 sequence is 14 residues long. CDR3 bases: TGCGCCAGCAGCGCTACAGGGGTTCTTGAAAAACTGTTTTTT. Protein: CASSATGVLEKLFF. The full variable domain, in which reference TRBV5-1 and TRBJ1-4 provide the parts outside the CDR3, is KAGVTQTPRYLIKTRGQQVTLSCSPISGHRSVSWYQQTPGQGLQFLFEYFSETQRNKGNFPGRFSGRQFSNSRSEMNVSTLELGDSALYLCASSATGVLEKLFFGSGTQLSVL.

V and J are TRBV7-8 and TRBJ2-6; no firm D call. The ends were cut back, 5 bases at V and 3 bases at J, with 11 bases in the middle. This CDR3 has 15 amino acids. Germline V gene data show CDR1 as SGHVS and CDR2 as FQNEAQ. CDR3 sequence reads: CASSAQRGGANVLTF. The CDR3 nucleotides read TGTGCCAGCAGCGCTCAGAGAGGTGGGGCCAACGTCCTGACTTTC.

The table lists this clone with a few counts. The chain uses TRBV10-3 and TRBJ2-7, with D perhaps TRBD2 (6 bases). Germline values: CDR1 ENHRY, CDR2 SYGVKD. This CDR3 comprises 15 residues. V lost 3 bases to trimming and J lost 0 bases, with 12 bases between them. This CDR3 is CAISDLAGSSYEQYF. DNA for the CDR3: TGTGCCATCAGTGATCTTGCGGGGAGCTCCTACGAGCAGTACTTC.

The chain joins TRBV19 to TRBJ2-5; 10 positions agree with TRBD2. This CDR3 is 16 amino acids long. V was pared by 1 base and J by 2 bases, with 4 bases of the junction left unmatched. Germline values: CDR1 LNHDA, CDR2 SQIVND (reference sequence). CDR3 DNA sequence: TGTGCCAGTAGTATAGGGCGAGCGGGAGGGCAAGAGACCCAGTACTTC. Translating gives CASSIGRAGGQETQYF.

This rearrangement joins TRBV12-2 to TRBJ2-2; the table assigns TRBD1, which was not confirmed against the DNA. TRBV12-2 is marked as a pseudogene. CDR3 size: 23 residues. The CDR3 region has the DNA TGTGCAAGTCGCTTAAGCACTGAAAGGAAGGGGGCGACGACGCGGCAGAAAACCGGGGAGCTGTTTTTT. This translates into CASRLSTERKGATTRQKTGELFF.

The rearrangement links TRBV28 to TRBJ1-5, with 7 nucleotides matching TRBD1. Germline-derived CDR1 and CDR2 are MDHEN and SYDVKM. This CDR3 spans 19 amino acids. J was trimmed by 1 base and V by 5 bases; bases with no gene match: 17. In DNA, the CDR3 is TGTGCCAGCAGTCTAGCATTGGGACAGTCTAGATCCAGCAATCAGCCCCAGCATTTT. Translation: CASSLALGQSRSSNQPQHF.

There are a few counts of this clone. The rearrangement uses TRBV6-1 and TRBJ1-5; the match to TRBD1 covers 7 bases. Per the germline V gene, CDR1 is MNHNS and CDR2 is SASEGT. The CDR3 has 14 amino acids. Trimming at V came to 7 bases and at J to 4 bases, leaving 7 bases not matched to a gene. The CDR3 loop is CASTKRDSNQPQHF. For the CDR3, the DNA is TGTGCCAGCACTAAAAGGGACAGTAATCAGCCCCAGCATTTT.

This clone was seen only a few times. The chain is built from TRBV6-1 and TRBJ1-5, with D possibly being TRBD1 (6 bases). Germline CDR1 and CDR2: MNHNS and SASEGT. There are 15 residues in the CDR3. Trimming removed 7 bases from V and 3 bases from J, with 16 bases in between. The CDR3 reads CASNPGGNNNQPQHF. CDR3 DNA sequence: TGTGCCAGCAATCCGGGGGGCAATAACAATCAGCCCCAGCATTTT.

The CDR3 DNA is TGCAGCGTTGCGTTTAGGGGGAAGGACACTGAAGCTTTCTTT. This encodes CSVAFRGKDTEAFF. The V gene is TRBV29-1, the J gene TRBJ1-1, with D perhaps matching TRBD1 (6 bases). Germline V gives CDR1 SQVTM, CDR2 ANQGSEA. V lost 4 bases to trimming and J lost 3 bases, with 15 bases between them. The CDR3 runs 14 residues.

This clone was observed a few times. The chain has TRBV15 and TRBJ2-1, with TRBD1 identical over 9 bases. The CDR3 loop spans 15 amino acids. The V and J ends lost 8 bases and 4 bases, in that order; junction bases with no gene match: 9. Germline CDR1 and CDR2: LNHNV and YYDKDF (reference sequence). The DNA for the CDR3 is TGTGCCACCGGGGTGGGGACAGGGATGTACAATGAGCAGTTCTTC. It translates to CATGVGTGMYNEQFF.

The J gene is TRBJ2-3, the V gene TRBV4-1; 7 nucleotides match TRBD2. The CDR3 has 16 amino acids. From germline, CDR1 is MGHRA and CDR2 YSYEKL. V shed 5 bases, J shed 2 bases, and the junction held 10 bases outside the gene matches. CDR3 coding DNA: TGCGCCAGCAGCTCACCGCCTAGCGGTAACACAGATACGCAGTATTTT. This gives the protein CASSSPPSGNTDTQYF.

The rearrangement uses TRBV28 and TRBJ2-5; D possibly corresponds to TRBD1 (6 bases). The germline CDR1 and CDR2 sequences are MDHEN and SYDVKM. The CDR3 is 12 residues long. V dropped 6 bases and J dropped 5 bases, with 10 bases sitting between them. CDR3 region: CASRSRGETQYF. DNA for the CDR3: TGTGCCAGCAGGTCTAGGGGGGAGACCCAGTACTTC. The full variable domain, its missing parts supplied by reference TRBV28 and TRBJ2-5, is DVKVTQSSRYLVKRTGEKVFLECVQDMDHENMFWYRQDPGLGLRLIYFSYDVKMKEKGDIPEGYSVSREKKERFSLILESASTNQTSMYLCASRSRGETQYFGPGTRLLVL.

This clone was found many times. The chain joins TRBV7-2 to TRBJ2-4; the D is unclear. Germline CDR1 is SGHTA and CDR2 is FQGNSA. Deletions cut 1 base from V and 0 bases from J, with 10 bases between. This CDR3 is 16 amino acids long. The CDR3 DNA is TGTGCCAGCAGCTTAGGCGGCAGTTTAGCCAAAAACATTCAGTACTTC. Protein: CASSLGGSLAKNIQYF.

V gene TRBV18 combines with J gene TRBJ2-1; 9 bases agree with TRBD2. CDR1 is KGHSH and CDR2 is LQKENI in the germline V gene. The ends lost 0 bases at V and 5 bases at J; junction bases unmatched: 2. The CDR3 has 15 residues. The CDR3, as DNA: TGTGCCAGCTCACCACCGACTAGCGGAAACAATGAGCAGTTCTTC. It is translated as CASSPPTSGNNEQFF.